The 27 T cell receptor beta chains reported below all come from one sample, sequenced in a study of blood T cell repertoires in COVID-19. Produced via immunoSEQ multiplex PCR; TCRdb's table is partial and in-frame only. The data contain over 300,000 clones, over 75% of them singletons. The source material was PBMCs or T cells enriched from blood (not recorded which). The origin of the receptors is a woman between 25 and 40 years old with acute COVID-19.

The rearrangement joins TRBV6-4 to TRBJ1-5; tentative D call: TRBD1 (6 bases). Deletions cut 5 bases from V and 5 bases from J, with 16 bases between. The germline gives CDR1 MRHNA, CDR2 SNTAGT. The CDR3 runs to 15 residues. The CDR3 DNA follows: TGTGCCAGCAGTCCGGGGGGGGCAGGTTATCAGCCCCAGCATTTT. It is translated as CASSPGGAGYQPQHF.

The chain combines TRBV6-5 with TRBJ2-7, with 11 bases matching TRBD1. V shed 6 bases, J shed 1 base, and the junction held 5 bases outside the gene matches. From germline, CDR1 is MNHEY and CDR2 SVGAGI. CDR3 length: 15 residues. CDR3 sequence (DNA): TGTGCCAGCAGGAGGGACAGGGGGGATTCCTACGAGCAGTACTTC. Protein sequence: CASRRDRGDSYEQYF.

CDR3 coding DNA: TGCAGTGCTAGTACTAGCGTGGAGACCCAGTACTTC. Amino acids: CSASTSVETQYF. The J gene is TRBJ2-5, the V gene TRBV20-1; TRBD2 agrees at 7 bases. V gave up 3 bases and J gave up 5 bases; unmatched junction bases: 3. CDR3 size: 12 residues. The germline CDR1 and CDR2 sequences are DFQATT and SNEGSKA (reference sequence).

This clone has just one count. V usage is TRBV6-2 or TRBV6-3 and J usage is TRBJ1-4; D is uncertain. Per the germline V gene, CDR1 is MNHEY and CDR2 is SVGEGT. This CDR3 has 14 amino acids. Trimming took off 2 bases at V and 8 bases at J, with 12 bases between the two ends. CDR3 sequence reads: CASSYGLGGEKLFF. For the CDR3, the DNA is TGTGCCAGCAGTTACGGTCTTGGCGGGGAAAAACTGTTTTTT.

The J gene is TRBJ2-2, the V gene TRBV21-1; the table's D call, TRBD1, has no DNA check behind it. TRBV21-1 is an annotated pseudogene. The CDR3 contains 15 residues. The CDR3 bases are TGTGCCAGCAGCAAAGAGCACAGGGGCACCGGGGAGCTGTTTTTT. Translation: CASSKEHRGTGELFF.

This clone showed up just once. This chain joins TRBV4-2 and TRBJ2-2; 7 nucleotides align to TRBD1. The germline V gene has CDR1 LGHNA and CDR2 YNFKEQ. CDR3 length equals 16 residues. V lost 3 bases to trimming and J lost 1 base; unmatched junction nucleotides: 5. Here the CDR3 reads CASSHTRTGNTGELFF. CDR3 nucleotide sequence: TGTGCCAGCAGCCACACCAGGACAGGGAACACCGGGGAGCTGTTTTTT.

The chain joins TRBV9 to TRBJ2-1; D is ambiguous. This CDR3 spans 11 amino acids. With 3 bases removed from V and 5 bases from J, the gap between germline ends came to 3 bases. Per germline, CDR1 SGDLS and CDR2 YYNGEE. As DNA, the CDR3 is TGTGCCAGCAGCGCAAACAATGAGCAGTTCTTC. The encoded protein is CASSANNEQFF.

This chain joins TRBV29-1 and TRBJ1-1; D is unclear. From germline, CDR1 is SQVTM and CDR2 ANQGSEA. The CDR3 spans 11 residues. Trimming removed 4 bases from V and 4 bases from J, with 7 bases in between. The CDR3 here is CSVAVATEAFF. The CDR3 DNA sequence: TGCAGCGTTGCTGTGGCCACTGAAGCTTTCTTT.

The CDR3 DNA reads TGTGCCTACGGGACAGGGACTGGAAACACCATATATTTT. This encodes CAYGTGTGNTIYF. The rearrangement uses TRBV30 and TRBJ1-3; 9 bases line up with TRBD1. The germline V gene has CDR1 GTSNPN and CDR2 SVGIG (reference sequence). CDR3 size: 13 residues. V was clipped by 7 bases and J by 2 bases; unmatched bases: 3.

J is TRBJ2-7 and V is TRBV19; the D gene is possibly TRBD1 (6 bases). The CDR3 contains 14 residues. Germline CDR1 and CDR2: LNHDA and SQIVND (reference sequence). The V gene lost 6 bases and the J gene lost 4 bases, with 16 bases spanning the gap. The CDR3 DNA follows: TGTGCCAGTAGCCTAGGACAGTTGCCTTACGAGCAGTACTTC. Amino acid sequence: CASSLGQLPYEQYF.

V is TRBV30 and J is TRBJ2-3; D is ambiguous. This CDR3 has 12 residues. Germline V lookup: CDR1 GTSNPN, CDR2 SVGIG (reference sequence). The V end lost 8 bases, the J end lost 0 bases, and 9 bases lay between the germline ends. CDR3 residues: CALTRSTDTQYF. Written as DNA, the CDR3 is TGTGCCCTGACTCGTAGCACAGATACGCAGTATTTT.

The J gene is TRBJ1-1, the V gene TRBV18; a weak D match, TRBD1 (5 bases). Germline V gives CDR1 KGHSH, CDR2 LQKENI. V dropped 4 bases and J dropped 1 base, with 7 bases sitting between them. The CDR3 totals 13 residues. The CDR3 sequence: CASSQGWNTEAFF. In DNA, the CDR3 is TGTGCCAGCTCACAGGGGTGGAACACTGAAGCTTTCTTT.

V gene TRBV2 combines with J gene TRBJ1-1, with TRBD1 as a possible D gene (6 bases). Looked up from germline, CDR1 is SNHLY and CDR2 is FYNNEI. V was shortened by 2 bases and J by 6 bases, with 10 bases between the two germline ends. The CDR3 spans 13 residues. The CDR3 DNA follows: TGTGCCAGCAGTGAACTCAGGGGCGCTGAAGCTTTCTTT. It is translated as CASSELRGAEAFF.

This clone was counted a single time. The chain links TRBV6-6 to TRBJ2-3; D is possibly TRBD2 (5 bases). Per germline, CDR1 MNHNY and CDR2 SVGAGI (reference sequence). The CDR3 length is 15 residues. The V end was cut by 6 bases, the J end by 4 bases, with 17 bases between. CDR3 loop: CASSLWTPGPDTQYF. CDR3 in DNA: TGTGCCAGCAGCCTTTGGACTCCCGGGCCAGATACGCAGTATTTT.

This chain connects TRBV6-1 to TRBJ1-5; 8 bases map to TRBD1. Per the germline V gene, CDR1 is MNHNS and CDR2 is SASEGT. The CDR3 is made up of 14 amino acids. V trimming: 8 bases; J trimming: 4 bases; junction bases outside the gene matches: 7. The CDR3, as DNA: TGTGCCAGCTCCGGGACAGGTTTTAATCAGCCCCAGCATTTT. It specifies CASSGTGFNQPQHF.

The V gene is TRBV29-1, the J gene TRBJ1-2; 11 positions agree with TRBD1. There are 13 residues in the CDR3. The germline V gene encodes CDR1 SQVTM and CDR2 ANQGSEA. Unmatched junction bases numbered 10, after V lost 8 bases and J lost 8 bases. CDR3 nucleotide sequence: TGCAGCTCCCTCGGACAGGGGGCATGGGGCTACACCTTC. Translated, it gives CSSLGQGAWGYTF.

The chain is built from TRBV11-2 and TRBJ2-7; a weak D match, TRBD2 (5 bases). Trimming took off 6 bases at V and 2 bases at J, with 14 bases between the two ends. The CDR3 is 14 amino acids. CDR1 and CDR2 from the germline V gene are SGHAT and FQNNGV. The CDR3 loop is CASRRTGETYEQYF. In DNA form, the CDR3 reads TGTGCCAGCAGACGCACCGGGGAAACCTACGAGCAGTACTTC.

The CDR3 is CASSQVATGFYGYTF. For the CDR3, the DNA is TGTGCCAGCAGCCAAGTTGCTACAGGGTTCTATGGCTACACCTTC. The chain has TRBV3-1 (or the pseudogene TRBV3-2) and TRBJ1-2; perhaps TRBD1 as D (6 bases). This CDR3 is 15 amino acids long. V was shortened by 1 base and J by 4 bases, with 13 bases between the two germline ends. Germline V gene lookup returns CDR1 LGHDT and CDR2 YNNKEL (reference sequence).

The V and J genes are TRBV6-1 and TRBJ1-1, with a weak D call TRBD1 (5 bases). V lost 0 bases to trimming and J lost 3 bases, with 8 bases between them. Germline CDR1 MNHNS, CDR2 SASEGT. The CDR3 covers 14 residues. As DNA, the CDR3 is TGTGCCAGCAGTGAAGCAGGGGCCTACACTGAAGCTTTCTTT. Encoded protein: CASSEAGAYTEAFF.

The rearrangement uses TRBV20-1 and TRBJ1-2, with D unresolved. Per the germline V gene, CDR1 is DFQATT and CDR2 is SNEGSKA (reference sequence). V lost 2 bases, J lost 7 bases, and 8 bases lay in between. The CDR3 totals 11 residues. The CDR3 DNA reads TGCAGTGCTAGATCCCAGGCTGGCTACACCTTC. Its protein is CSARSQAGYTF.

The rearrangement uses TRBV15 and TRBJ2-2, with 7 bases identical to TRBD1. The CDR3 length is 14 residues. Germline CDR1 LNHNV, CDR2 YYDKDF (reference sequence). J was trimmed by 7 bases and V by 2 bases; bases with no gene match: 4. The CDR3 DNA follows: TGTGCCACCAGCAGATCGACAGGGAACGGGGAGCTGTTTTTT. Translation: CATSRSTGNGELFF. Variable domain in full (rest from reference TRBV15 and TRBJ2-2): DAMVIQNPRYQVTQFGKPVTLSCSQTLNHNVMYWYQQKSSQAPKLLFHYYDKDFNNEADTPDNFQSRRPNTSFCFLDIRSPGLGDTAMYLCATSRSTGNGELFFGEGSRLTVL.

The V call is TRBV30, the J call TRBJ1-1; TRBD1 is a possible D gene (5 bases). V was trimmed by 0 bases and J by 7 bases, leaving 15 bases between them. Germline values: CDR1 GTSNPN, CDR2 SVGIG (reference sequence). The CDR3 sequence is 14 residues long. CDR3 sequence: CAWSVHGVGGEAFF. The CDR3 nucleotides read TGTGCCTGGAGTGTACATGGCGTGGGGGGTGAAGCTTTCTTT.

The sample holds one count of this clone. The chain joins TRBV10-3 to TRBJ1-2; possibly TRBD1 for D (6 bases). Germline V gives CDR1 ENHRY, CDR2 SYGVKD. The V end was cut by 8 bases, the J end by 3 bases, with 16 bases between. The CDR3 sequence is 14 residues long. The CDR3 DNA follows: TGTGCCATCGGGGTTGAGGGGGACGACTATGGCTACACCTTC. Amino acids: CAIGVEGDDYGYTF.

This sequence joins TRBV5-4 and TRBJ2-7; 7 bases map to TRBD1. J lost 6 bases, V lost 5 bases, and 8 bases had no gene match. Germline assignment: CDR1 SGHNT and CDR2 YYREEE (reference sequence). This CDR3 has 13 amino acids. CDR3 sequence (DNA): TGTGCCAGCAGTCGACAGGGCCTACGCGAGCAGTACTTC. It is translated as CASSRQGLREQYF.

The rearrangement joins TRBV5-1 to TRBJ2-7, with a weak D call TRBD1 (6 bases). CDR1 is SGHRS and CDR2 is YFSETQ in the germline V gene. V was trimmed by 0 bases and J by 0 bases, leaving 13 bases between them. The CDR3 is made up of 16 amino acids. CDR3 sequence: CASSLGARGSSYEQYF. In nucleotides, the CDR3 is TGCGCCAGCAGCTTGGGTGCCAGGGGTAGCTCCTACGAGCAGTACTTC. The whole variable domain, filled in from reference TRBV5-1 and TRBJ2-7, reads KAGVTQTPRYLIKTRGQQVTLSCSPISGHRSVSWYQQTPGQGLQFLFEYFSETQRNKGNFPGRFSGRQFSNSRSEMNVSTLELGDSALYLCASSLGARGSSYEQYFGPGTRLTVT.

The rearrangement joins TRBV11-3 to TRBJ2-1; perhaps TRBD2 as D (5 bases). The V gene lost 6 bases and the J gene lost 0 bases, with 9 bases spanning the gap. The germline V gene encodes CDR1 SGHNT and CDR2 YENEEA. The CDR3 length is 14 residues. The chain's CDR3 is CASRPGSSYNEQFF. The CDR3 nucleotides read TGTGCCAGCAGACCGGGAAGCTCCTACAATGAGCAGTTCTTC.

This sequence joins TRBV12-3 or TRBV12-4 and TRBJ2-1, with a tentative D call TRBD2 (5 bases). This CDR3 has 12 amino acids. V was clipped by 5 bases and J by 10 bases, with 12 bases between them. The CDR3: CASSTQRLEQFF. The DNA of the CDR3 is TGTGCCAGCAGTACCCAGCGGTTAGAGCAGTTCTTC.